This entry is about one T cell receptor (beta chain). V dropped 4 bases and J dropped 3; count of bases not matched to a gene: 4. This CDR3 contains 15 residues. CDR1 and CDR2 from the germline V gene are MNHEY and SVGEGT. Sequencing used immunoSEQ multiplex PCR; TCRdb keeps in-frame clones, though not all of them. The sample lists 250,000 or so clones, 83% occurring once. These data belong to a study of blood T cell repertoires in COVID-19. The clonotype originates from a woman in her thirties or forties who had been exposed to COVID-19. Input material: PBMCs or T cells enriched from blood (not recorded which). The rearrangement links TRBV6-2 or TRBV6-3 to TRBJ1-5, with 9 nucleotides matching TRBD1. Written as DNA, the CDR3 is TGTGCCAGCAGTTTCACAGGGGGCCTCAATCAGCCCCAGCATTTT. It yields the protein CASSFTGGLNQPQHF.